This T cell receptor beta chain was recorded in a study of blood T cell repertoires in COVID-19. Assay: immunoSEQ multiplex PCR; the TCRdb copy retains only in-frame clones and omits some. The top ten hold roughly 2% of the sample, which has under 400,000 clones, over 75% seen once. Trimming removed 8 bases at V and 2 bases at J, with 9 bases between. CDR3 size: 13 residues. Germline CDR1 reads MNHEY; CDR2 reads SMNVEV (reference sequence). Sequenced material: PBMCs or T cells enriched from blood (not recorded which). The rearrangement joins TRBV27 to TRBJ2-2; weak D call: TRBD1 (6 bases). The sequence came from a man aged 35-49 years in a cohort exposed to, infected with or recovered from COVID-19 (not recorded which). The CDR3 region is CASWGQNTGELFF. CDR3 coding DNA: TGTGCCAGCTGGGGACAAAACACCGGGGAGCTGTTTTTT.